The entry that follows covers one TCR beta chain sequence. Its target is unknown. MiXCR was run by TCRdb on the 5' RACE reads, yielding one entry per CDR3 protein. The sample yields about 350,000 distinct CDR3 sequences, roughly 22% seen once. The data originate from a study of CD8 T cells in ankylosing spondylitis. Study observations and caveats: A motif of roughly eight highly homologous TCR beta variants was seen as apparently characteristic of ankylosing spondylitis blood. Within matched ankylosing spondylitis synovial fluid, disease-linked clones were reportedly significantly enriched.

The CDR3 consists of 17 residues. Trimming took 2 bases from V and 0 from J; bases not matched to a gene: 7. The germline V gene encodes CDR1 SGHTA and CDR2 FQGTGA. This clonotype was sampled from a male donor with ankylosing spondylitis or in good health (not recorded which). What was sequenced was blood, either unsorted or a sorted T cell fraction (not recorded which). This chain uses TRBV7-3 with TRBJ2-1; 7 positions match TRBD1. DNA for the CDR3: TGTGCCAGCAGCTTAGGTGGCAGGGGGAGCTCCTACAATGAGCAGTTCTTC. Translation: CASSLGGRGSSYNEQFF.